These T cell receptor beta chains were read from a single sample in a study of OX40 agonist ivuxolimab in advanced cancers. Clones were read by immunoSEQ multiplex PCR, and TCRdb kept only the in-frame ones, dropping some. Here the sample spans more than 50,000 clones, almost 95% being singletons. Source: CD4+ or CD8+ T cells sorted from blood, taken in a trial of the OX40 agonist ivuxolimab. The receptors come from an adult with an advanced solid tumor such as melanoma, head and neck, liver or kidney cancer. CDR3s include the opening cysteine and the closing phenylalanine or tryptophan. D genes are given only for firm matches. Clone size is given for some rows only: seen once, a few or many times, or a class if the clone is expanded.

.,.,TRBV28,TRBJ2-4,TGTGCCAGCAGGGGGGCTGACATTCAGTACTTC,CASRGADIQYF
.,.,TRBV9,TRBJ2-3,TGTGCCAGCAGCGTAGCTCTCACAGATACGCAGTATTTT,CASSVALTDTQYF
once,.,TRBV2,TRBJ1-4,TGTGCCAGCAGTGAAAACCGGGGTTGGGAAAAACTGTTTTTT,CASSENRGWEKLFF
.,.,TRBV9,TRBJ1-2,TGTGCCAGCAGCGTAGCAGGGTCCTACACCTTC,CASSVAGSYTF
.,TRBD1,TRBV6-4,TRBJ2-3,TGTGCCAGCAGGGGACAGGGTTCGACAGATACGCAGTATTTT,CASRGQGSTDTQYF
.,.,TRBV5-1,TRBJ1-1,TGCGCCAGCAGGGGCAGGGGCGCAGACACTGAAGCTTTCTTT,CASRGRGADTEAFF
.,TRBD2,TRBV4-1,TRBJ2-1,TGCGCCAGCAGCCAATCTCCGGGACTAGCGCCAAAATTTAGCTCCTACAATGAGCAGTTCTTC,CASSQSPGLAPKFSSYNEQFF
.,.,TRBV27,TRBJ2-7,TGTGCCAGCAGTTTCGGGGGTTCGCCCGAGCAGTACTTC,CASSFGGSPEQYF
.,.,TRBV15,TRBJ2-7,TGTGCCACCAGCATCACCGGGAGATTTAACGAGCAGTACTTC,CATSITGRFNEQYF
.,.,TRBV21-1,TRBJ2-2,TGTGCCAGCAGCAAACCACGACAGGGAGCGAACACCGGGGAGCTGTTTTTT,CASSKPRQGANTGELFF
.,.,TRBV6-5,TRBJ2-2,TGTGCCAGCATGTCGGGGGTCACCGGGGAGCTGTTTTTT,CASMSGVTGELFF
.,TRBD2,TRBV30,TRBJ2-7,TGTGCCTGGAGTGGGGGAGGGCGGGAGTGTACCTACGAGCAGTACTTC,CAWSGGGRECTYEQYF
.,.,TRBV5-6,TRBJ1-4,TGTGCCAGCAGCTTGGCCCTGAATGAAAAACTGTTTTTT,CASSLALNEKLFF
.,TRBD2,TRBV7-6,TRBJ2-7,TGTGCCAGCAGCGAGCGGGAGAGGGACTACGAGCAGTACTTC,CASSERERDYEQYF
.,TRBD2,TRBV5-1,TRBJ2-1,TGCGCCAGCAGCTTCCGACTAGCGGGAGGCCGGTGGGATGAGCAGTTCTTC,CASSFRLAGGRWDEQFF
.,.,TRBV7-8,TRBJ1-2,TGTGCCAGCAGCTTAGTTAGTCTCTATGGCTACACCTTC,CASSLVSLYGYTF
.,TRBD2,TRBV28,TRBJ2-1,TGTGCCAGCAGTTTCAGCGGGAGTTCCTACAATGAGCAGTTCTTC,CASSFSGSSYNEQFF
.,.,TRBV19,TRBJ2-1,TGTGCCAGTAGTATCTCTAGGATAGAATACAATGAGCAGTTCTTC,CASSISRIEYNEQFF
.,TRBD2,TRBV7-3,TRBJ2-1,TGTGCCAGCAGCTTAAAGGGCGGGAGTGTTAATGAGCAGTTCTTC,CASSLKGGSVNEQFF
.,.,TRBV5-4,TRBJ1-1,TGTGCCAGCAGCTTGTTCCTAGGGACTGAAGCTTTCTTT,CASSLFLGTEAFF
.,.,TRBV7-6,TRBJ2-7,TGTGCCAGCAGCCCAATCGGTGCTATGGGGGACACCTACGAGCAGTACTTC,CASSPIGAMGDTYEQYF
once,TRBD1,TRBV29-1,TRBJ1-1,TGCAGCGTTGAAACAGGGGCTATGAACACTGAAGCTTTCTTT,CSVETGAMNTEAFF
.,.,TRBV6-4,TRBJ2-3,TGTGCCAGCAGTGACTCTGTTGGCACAGATACGCAGTATTTT,CASSDSVGTDTQYF
.,TRBD2,TRBV6-5,TRBJ2-3,TGTGCCAGCAGTCGGACTAGCGGATCCACAGATACGCAGTATTTT,CASSRTSGSTDTQYF
.,TRBD2,TRBV5-1,TRBJ2-1,TGCGCCAGCAGCCCGCTCGGGGGGTACAATGAGCAGTTCTTC,CASSPLGGYNEQFF
.,TRBD2,TRBV10-2,TRBJ2-7,TGCGCCAGCAGGACGACTAGCGGGGCCTACGAGCAGTACTTC,CASRTTSGAYEQYF
.,.,TRBV28,TRBJ1-3,TGTGCCAGCAGTTTATGGGACAGCTTATCTGGAAACACCATATATTTT,CASSLWDSLSGNTIYF
.,.,TRBV7-9,TRBJ2-3,TGTGCCAGCAGCTCCCTCGGGGCAGGTTACACAGATACGCAGTATTTT,CASSSLGAGYTDTQYF
.,.,TRBV9,TRBJ1-3,TGTGCCAGCAGCGTAGAAGGGTCTTCTGGAAACACCATATATTTT,CASSVEGSSGNTIYF
.,.,TRBV27,TRBJ2-7,TGTGCCAGCAGAAAGGGGCTCGAGCAGTACTTC,CASRKGLEQYF
.,.,TRBV7-8,TRBJ2-1,TGTGCCAGCAGCTCGGGTAGCCATGAGCAGTTCTTC,CASSSGSHEQFF
.,TRBD2,TRBV5-1,TRBJ2-3,TGCGCCAGCAGCTTGGCGGGGGGAGGAAACACAGATACGCAGTATTTT,CASSLAGGGNTDTQYF
.,TRBD1,TRBV7-9,TRBJ1-2,TGTGCCAGCAGCTTCCCAGGGGGAACTTATGGCTACACCTTC,CASSFPGGTYGYTF
.,.,TRBV27,TRBJ2-7,TGTGCCAGCAGTTTATCTACCGGGACCGCGGCCTACGAGCAGTACTTC,CASSLSTGTAAYEQYF
.,.,TRBV7-8,TRBJ1-5,TGTGCCAGCAGCTTAGTAGCGGGCGGTCAGCCCCAGCATTTT,CASSLVAGGQPQHF
.,TRBD2,TRBV5-4,TRBJ2-3,TGTGCCAGCAGCTATCTAGCGGGAGGGCGAGAAGATACGCAGTATTTT,CASSYLAGGREDTQYF
.,.,TRBV9,TRBJ2-3,TGTGCCAGCAGCTGGGAGGATGATACGCAGTATTTT,CASSWEDDTQYF
.,.,TRBV27,TRBJ2-1,TGTGCCAGCAGTCCATACCGTCAGGGACCCTACAATGAGCAGTTCTTC,CASSPYRQGPYNEQFF
.,TRBD2,TRBV9,TRBJ2-7,TGTGCCAGCAGCGGTACCGGGACTAGTGGCTACGAGCAGTACTTC,CASSGTGTSGYEQYF
.,TRBD2,TRBV6-5,TRBJ2-5,TGTGCCAGCAGTTACCCGACTAGCGGAGGGGAGACCCAGTACTTC,CASSYPTSGGETQYF
.,TRBD1,TRBV18,TRBJ1-1,TGTGCCAGCTCACCCTGGGACAGAAAAGTTATGAACACTGAAGCTTTCTTT,CASSPWDRKVMNTEAFF
once,TRBD2,TRBV5-7,TRBJ2-1,TGTGCCAGCAGCTATTTAAGGGCGACTAGCCTCTTCTACAATGAGCAGTTCTTC,CASSYLRATSLFYNEQFF
.,TRBD1,TRBV29-1,TRBJ2-5,TGCAGCGTTCAACCCCGGGACAGGGTAGAGGAGACCCAGTACTTC,CSVQPRDRVEETQYF
.,.,TRBV7-3,TRBJ2-1,TGTGCCAGCAGCTCGGGACCCAACAATGAGCAGTTCTTC,CASSSGPNNEQFF
.,.,TRBV7-6,TRBJ2-7,TGTGCCAGCAGCCCCGTTCGAGGTTACTACGAGCAGTACTTC,CASSPVRGYYEQYF
.,TRBD2,TRBV7-6,TRBJ2-7,TGTGCCAGCAGCTTGACTAGCGGGGGCTACGAGCAGTACTTC,CASSLTSGGYEQYF
.,TRBD1,TRBV11-2,TRBJ2-1,TGTGCCAGCAGCCCAGAGGCAGGGGGCAATGAGCAGTTCTTC,CASSPEAGGNEQFF
.,TRBD2,TRBV7-9,TRBJ2-7,TGTGCCAGTTCCCTTAGCGGGCAGTTGCACGAGCAGTACTTC,CASSLSGQLHEQYF
few,.,TRBV18,TRBJ1-2,TGTGCCAGCTCACCATGGGAGGGACCGAACTATGGCTACACCTTC,CASSPWEGPNYGYTF
.,.,TRBV11-3,TRBJ2-3,TGTGCCAGCAGCTCGGACTACCTCACAGATACGCAGTATTTT,CASSSDYLTDTQYF
once,.,TRBV7-6,TRBJ1-4,TGTGCCAGCAGCTTGCTTTCGGGACCTCAAGCGAAAAAACTGTTTTTT,CASSLLSGPQAKKLFF
.,TRBD1,TRBV4-2,TRBJ2-2,TGTGCCAGCAGCCAATACCCTAGACAGGGGGAGGGCGGGGAGCTGTTTTTT,CASSQYPRQGEGGELFF
.,TRBD1,TRBV30,TRBJ1-5,TGTGCCTGGAGTGGACAGGGGTTTAGCAATCAGCCCCAGCATTTT,CAWSGQGFSNQPQHF
once,.,TRBV2,TRBJ2-1,TGTGCCAGCAGTGAATCAGGACTCAGCTCCTACAATGAGCAGTTCTTC,CASSESGLSSYNEQFF
.,.,TRBV6-6,TRBJ2-2,TGTGCCAGCGGCATAGGAGGTCCCGGGGAGCTGTTTTTT,CASGIGGPGELFF
.,TRBD2,TRBV7-2,TRBJ2-5,TGTGCCAGCAGCTTAGGCGGGAGTGTTGCTGGGACCCAGTACTTC,CASSLGGSVAGTQYF
.,.,TRBV7-9,TRBJ2-1,TGTGCCAGCAGCTTATCACGCGACAATGAGCAGTTCTTC,CASSLSRDNEQFF
.,.,TRBV4-3,TRBJ1-5,TGCGCCAGCAGCCAAGATAGGGCAGGGGGCAATCAGCCCCAGCATTTT,CASSQDRAGGNQPQHF
once,TRBD2,TRBV9,TRBJ2-1,TGTGCCAGCAGCGCCAGCGGGGGGGCCTACAATGAGCAGTTCTTC,CASSASGGAYNEQFF